This T cell receptor (beta chain) is from a study of cytomegalovirus exposure and HLA in healthy donors. Study-wide findings and caveats: The HLA-A and HLA-B alleles of most subjects were reportedly predicted accurately from TCR beta sequences. It was in a later analysis that TCR association rates were seen to vary by HLA locus, highest for DRB1 and lowest for HLA-C.

CDR3 length equals 13 residues. With V trimmed by 4 bases and J by 4 bases, 4 bases remained unmatched. CDR1 GTSNPN and CDR2 SVGIG come from the germline V gene (reference sequence). The PCR had 60 Vbeta and 13 Jbeta primers. Assay: immunoSEQ multiplex PCR; the TCRdb copy retains only in-frame clones and omits some. The profile shows some 170,000 clones, roughly 79% of them singletons. Regarding this clone: The antigen is undetermined.

Sequencing was carried out using PBMCs. V usage is TRBV30 and J usage is TRBJ2-1; 7 bases map to TRBD1. This clonotype was sampled from a woman in her 40s in good health and CMV-seronegative. The DNA for the CDR3 is TGTGCCTGGACAGGGGGAGTTTACAATGAGCAGTTCTTC. Translating gives CAWTGGVYNEQFF. The full variable domain, with the rest looked up from reference TRBV30 and TRBJ2-1, is SQTIHQWPATLVQPVGSPLSLECTVEGTSNPNLYWYRQAAGRGLQLLFYSVGIGQISSEVPQNLSASRPQDRQFILSSKKLLLSDSGFYLCAWTGGVYNEQFFGPGTRLTVL.